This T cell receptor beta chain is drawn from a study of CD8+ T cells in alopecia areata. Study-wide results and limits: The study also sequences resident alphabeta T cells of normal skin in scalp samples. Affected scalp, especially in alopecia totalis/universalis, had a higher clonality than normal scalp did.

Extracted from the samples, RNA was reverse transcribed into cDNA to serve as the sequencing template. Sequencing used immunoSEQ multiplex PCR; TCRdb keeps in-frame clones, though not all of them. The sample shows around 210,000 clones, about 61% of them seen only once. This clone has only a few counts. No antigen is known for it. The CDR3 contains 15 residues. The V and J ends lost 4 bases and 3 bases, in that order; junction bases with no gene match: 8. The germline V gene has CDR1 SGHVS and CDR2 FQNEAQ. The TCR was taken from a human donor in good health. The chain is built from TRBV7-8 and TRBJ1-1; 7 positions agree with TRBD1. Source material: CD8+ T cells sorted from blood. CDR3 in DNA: TGTGCCAGCAGCTCGTTAGGGGGCTGGGACACTGAAGCTTTCTTT. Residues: CASSSLGGWDTEAFF.